This is a list of T cell receptor beta chains from one sample in a study of T-cell reconstitution after alpha-beta-depleted transplantation in children. MiXCR, run by TCRdb on the PCR reads, gives a single entry per CDR3 protein. Of about 300,000 distinct CDR3 sequences listed, nearly 8% are singletons. The sequences come from peripheral blood, collected 360 days after TCRalphabeta/CD19-depleted stem cell transplant. These receptors were obtained from a female patient aged 2-10 years who had a stem cell transplant for Fanconi anemia, so the T cells may come from the graft donor. CDR3s include the opening cysteine and the closing phenylalanine or tryptophan.

CDR3 protein	V gene	J gene
CASSALKGLSYNEQFF	TRBV2	TRBJ2-1
CASSLVGGWNSPLHF	TRBV11-2	TRBJ1-6
CASSPGLLSYEQYF	TRBV12-3/TRBV12-4	TRBJ2-7
CASSLGSRANTEAFF	TRBV11-2	TRBJ1-1
CASSLRTGMNTGELFF	TRBV6-2/TRBV6-3	TRBJ2-2
CASSFPQGLNSPLHF	TRBV12-3/TRBV12-4	TRBJ1-6
CASSQALAGDFYEQYF	TRBV4-1	TRBJ2-7
CSASPDRIYGYTF	TRBV20-1	TRBJ1-2
CASSPWGTDTQYF	TRBV9	TRBJ2-3
CASRVGGTGETQYF	TRBV12-3/TRBV12-4	TRBJ2-5
CASSQDLDLNEQFF	TRBV4-1	TRBJ2-1
CASTSGGQGFLEQYF	TRBV12-3/TRBV12-4	TRBJ2-7
CASSPYPGSYEQYF	TRBV18	TRBJ2-7
CASRRGSGANVLTF	TRBV12-3/TRBV12-4	TRBJ2-6
CASSPLLAGASYEQYF	TRBV7-7	TRBJ2-7
CASRKDNEQFF	TRBV2	TRBJ2-1
CASSPGTGKGVFYGYTF	TRBV9	TRBJ1-2
CASSLGRRVNEQFF	TRBV12-3/TRBV12-4	TRBJ2-1
CASSQPFLAGGPWETQYF	TRBV4-1	TRBJ2-5
CASSQLAGDYNEQFF	TRBV4-3	TRBJ2-1
CASSQRFGRLASVETQYF	TRBV4-2	TRBJ2-5
CSALAGGPHEQYF	TRBV29-1	TRBJ2-7
CASSLARGTNYGYTF	TRBV7-9	TRBJ1-2
CSARDGQRNTYEQYF	TRBV20-1	TRBJ2-7
CASSRNRYNEQFF	TRBV7-2	TRBJ2-1